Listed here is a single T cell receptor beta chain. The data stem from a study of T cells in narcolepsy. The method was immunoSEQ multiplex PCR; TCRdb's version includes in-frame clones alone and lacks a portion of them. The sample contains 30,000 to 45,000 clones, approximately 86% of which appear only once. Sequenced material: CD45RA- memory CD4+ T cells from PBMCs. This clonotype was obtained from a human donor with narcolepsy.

The CDR3 DNA follows: TGTGCCTGGAGCGACCTGATAGCGGGGGCCCACCACGAGCAGTACTTC. Protein: CAWSDLIAGAHHEQYF. The J gene is TRBJ2-7, the V gene TRBV30; 9 positions agree with TRBD2. The V gene's germline CDR1 is GTSNPN and CDR2 SVGIG (reference sequence). This CDR3 spans 16 amino acids. V trimming: 3 bases; J trimming: 5 bases; junction bases outside the gene matches: 14. The full variable domain, with the rest looked up from reference TRBV30 and TRBJ2-7, is SQTIHQWPATLVQPVGSPLSLECTVEGTSNPNLYWYRQAAGRGLQLLFYSVGIGQISSEVPQNLSASRPQDRQFILSSKKLLLSDSGFYLCAWSDLIAGAHHEQYFGPGTRLTVT.